The 29 T cell receptor beta chains below were found in one sample sequenced in a study of T cell changes during pregnancy in multiple sclerosis. Method: immunoSEQ multiplex PCR; TCRdb's copy keeps in-frame clones and lacks some. This sample has about 76,000 clones; approximately 93% occur once, and the top ten carry more than 2.5%. The source material was peripheral blood, sampled in the second trimester of pregnancy. These receptors came from a female donor with multiple sclerosis, enrolled in a pregnancy study.

The chain is built from TRBV5-1 and TRBJ1-5, with D perhaps TRBD1 (6 bases). The V gene's germline CDR1 is SGHRS and CDR2 YFSETQ. The CDR3 extends over 14 amino acids. V was shortened by 4 bases and J by 7 bases, with 15 bases between the two germline ends. CDR3 sequence reads: CASSPGQPGQPQHF. The CDR3 nucleotides are TGCGCCAGCAGCCCCGGACAGCCCGGGCAGCCCCAGCATTTT.

The chain employs TRBV9 and TRBJ1-3; D uncertain. Germline V gives CDR1 SGDLS, CDR2 YYNGEE. V was shortened by 3 bases and J by 0 bases, with 7 bases between the two germline ends. The CDR3 extends over 14 amino acids. The CDR3 nucleotides are TGTGCCAGCAGCGAGAGTGGCTCTGGAAACACCATATATTTT. It is translated as CASSESGSGNTIYF.

The V and J genes are TRBV21-1 and TRBJ2-7; the table names TRBD2, a call not compared with the DNA. TRBV21-1 is designated a pseudogene. CDR3 length equals 14 residues. CDR3 sequence (DNA): TGTGCCAGCAGCTCCATTCATAGCTCCTACGAGCAGTACTTC. Its translation is CASSSIHSSYEQYF.

The V and J genes are TRBV25-1 and TRBJ1-2; a weak D match, TRBD1 (6 bases). Per germline, CDR1 MGHDK and CDR2 SYGVNS. The CDR3 has 15 amino acids. The V and J ends lost 1 base and 3 bases respectively, with 12 bases between them. The CDR3: CASSESQKGDYGYTF. The CDR3 DNA reads TGTGCCAGCAGTGAATCTCAGAAGGGGGACTATGGCTACACCTTC.

The rearrangement joins TRBV19 to TRBJ1-2, with TRBD1 matching over 8 bases. From germline, CDR1 is LNHDA and CDR2 SQIVND (reference sequence). The CDR3 covers 15 residues. Losses at the gene ends were 5 bases for V and 8 bases for J; bases not matched to a gene: 13. CDR3 sequence (DNA): TGTGCCAGTAGTCCTCGGCCGGGACAGGTTAGGGGCTACACCTTC. It encodes CASSPRPGQVRGYTF.

The chain's CDR3 is CASSLGKRGSTDTQYF. CDR3 in DNA: TGTGCCAGCAGCTTGGGGAAGCGGGGAAGCACAGATACGCAGTATTTT. The gene calls are TRBV5-4 and TRBJ2-3; the match to TRBD2 covers 7 bases. This CDR3 spans 16 amino acids. J lost 0 bases, V lost 0 bases, and 4 bases had no gene match. The germline gives CDR1 SGHNT, CDR2 YYREEE (reference sequence).

This chain joins TRBV30 and TRBJ2-7; 9 bases are a match to TRBD1. V was pared by 0 bases and J by 5 bases, with 5 bases of the junction left unmatched. Germline V lookup: CDR1 GTSNPN, CDR2 SVGIG (reference sequence). This CDR3 region has 14 residues. DNA of the CDR3: TGTGCCTGGAGTGTACAGGGGGCTATCCACGAGCAGTACTTC. The encoded protein is CAWSVQGAIHEQYF.

CDR3 residues: CASSHADRDEQYF. The DNA for the CDR3 is TGTGCCAGCAGCCACGCAGACAGGGACGAGCAGTACTTC. The chain joins TRBV5-8 to TRBJ2-7; 7 bases are a match to TRBD1. CDR3 length: 13 amino acids. The V gene's germline CDR1 is SGHTS and CDR2 YDEGEE. V lost 4 bases, J lost 5 bases, and 6 bases stayed unmatched.

The chain has TRBV14 and TRBJ2-1; D gene ambiguous. The CDR3 totals 11 residues. V gave up 3 bases and J gave up 8 bases, with 5 bases separating them. Germline V CDR1 and CDR2: SGHDN, FVKESK. The CDR3 is CASSQVDEQFF. In DNA form, the CDR3 reads TGTGCCAGCAGCCAGGTAGATGAGCAGTTCTTC.

The rearrangement uses TRBV18 and TRBJ1-3, with 7 bases fitting TRBD1. The CDR3 covers 17 residues. V dropped 2 bases and J dropped 4; count of bases not matched to a gene: 11. Germline V gene sequence: CDR1 KGHSH, CDR2 LQKENI. DNA of the CDR3: TGTGCCAGCTCACCAACAGGCTCCGGGACAGTAGGAAACACCATATATTTT. As protein: CASSPTGSGTVGNTIYF.

The chain has TRBV5-6 and TRBJ2-3; 12 nucleotides agree with TRBD2. The CDR3 length is 16 residues. Germline assignment: CDR1 SGHDT and CDR2 YYEEEE. J gave up 8 bases and V 0 bases, and 7 bases lay outside the gene matches. This CDR3 is CASSLGLAGAEFTQYF. DNA of the CDR3: TGTGCCAGCAGCTTGGGACTAGCGGGGGCCGAGTTTACGCAGTATTTT. Full variable domain (outside the CDR3, taken from reference TRBV5-6 and TRBJ2-3): DAGVTQSPTHLIKTRGQQVTLRCSPKSGHDTVSWYQQALGQGPQFIFQYYEEEERQRGNFPDRFSGHQFPNYSSELNVNALLLGDSALYLCASSLGLAGAEFTQYFGPGTRLTVL.

The V and J genes are TRBV11-3 and TRBJ2-3, with TRBD2 matching over 9 bases. This CDR3 is built from 15 residues. Germline CDR1 and CDR2: SGHNT and YENEEA. The trim removed 1 base at V and 6 bases at J, leaving 5 bases unmatched. In DNA, the CDR3 is TGTGCCAGCAGCTTAGTGGCGGGAGGGCTTGATACGCAGTATTTT. Translated, it gives CASSLVAGGLDTQYF.

The chain has TRBV4-2 and TRBJ2-1; 8 bases agree with TRBD2. The V gene end was trimmed by 1 base and the J gene end by 6 bases; junction bases not matched to a gene: 5. The germline gives CDR1 LGHNA, CDR2 YNFKEQ. The CDR3 is made up of 15 amino acids. The CDR3 loop is CASSQGGLESNEQFF. Written as DNA, the CDR3 is TGTGCCAGCAGCCAAGGGGGACTAGAGAGCAATGAGCAGTTCTTC.

V and J are TRBV7-3 and TRBJ1-1; no clear D. V dropped 5 bases and J dropped 0 bases, with 7 bases sitting between them. The CDR3 is made up of 13 amino acids. CDR1 is SGHTA and CDR2 is FQGTGA in the germline V gene. CDR3 in amino acids: CASSRTLNTEAFF. The CDR3, as DNA: TGTGCCAGCAGCCGAACATTGAACACTGAAGCTTTCTTT.

The V call is TRBV6-6, the J call TRBJ2-3; 8 bases line up with TRBD1. Germline V gene sequence: CDR1 MNHNY, CDR2 SVGAGI (reference sequence). The CDR3 contains 16 residues. V lost 7 bases and J lost 2; bases outside the gene matches: 11. The CDR3 region has the DNA TGTGCCAGCAAACGGACAGGGATTGGGTCCACAGATACGCAGTATTTT. Protein product: CASKRTGIGSTDTQYF.

The chain joins TRBV27 to TRBJ2-4, with D perhaps matching TRBD2 (5 bases). The germline gives CDR1 MNHEY, CDR2 SMNVEV (reference sequence). This CDR3 contains 16 residues. The V end was cut by 4 bases, the J end by 4 bases, with 17 bases between. CDR3 amino acids: CASSSDREGLKNIQYF. In DNA form, the CDR3 reads TGTGCCAGCAGTTCAGACCGAGAGGGCTTAAAAAACATTCAGTACTTC.

This clone was counted only a few times. The chain uses TRBV4-2 and TRBJ2-2; 9 bases align to TRBD2. The ends lost 1 base at V and 5 bases at J; junction bases unmatched: 2. The CDR3 loop spans 15 amino acids. CDR1 is LGHNA, CDR2 YNFKEQ, per germline. The CDR3 reads CASSQGLAETGELFF. The DNA of the CDR3 is TGTGCCAGCAGCCAAGGACTAGCGGAGACCGGGGAGCTGTTTTTT.

The J gene is TRBJ2-5, the V gene TRBV5-1; 8 positions match TRBD1. The CDR3 sequence is 15 residues long. V lost 1 base, J lost 3 bases, and 5 bases stayed unmatched. Germline V gene sequence: CDR1 SGHRS, CDR2 YFSETQ. The CDR3 DNA is TGCGCCAGCAGCTTGATCGACAGGGGAGAAGAGACCCAGTACTTC. Protein sequence: CASSLIDRGEETQYF.

This rearrangement joins TRBV19 to TRBJ1-5; 10 nucleotides align to TRBD1. V trimming: 7 bases; J trimming: 8 bases; junction bases outside the gene matches: 8. This CDR3 region has 14 residues. Germline V CDR1 and CDR2: LNHDA, SQIVND (reference sequence). CDR3 nucleotide sequence: TGTGCCAGTACCCTGACAGGGGGCGTTAAGCCCCAGCATTTT. Its protein product is CASTLTGGVKPQHF.

V usage is TRBV19 and J usage is TRBJ1-2, with D hard to call. Trimming cost V 6 bases and J 4 bases, with 15 bases left between them. CDR3 length: 14 amino acids. The germline CDR1 and CDR2 sequences are LNHDA and SQIVND (reference sequence). The CDR3 reads CASSQVEVGYGYTF. CDR3 coding DNA: TGTGCCAGTAGCCAAGTGGAGGTGGGCTATGGCTACACCTTC.

The chain links TRBV2 to TRBJ1-1, with 10 positions matching TRBD1. V was clipped by 5 bases and J by 4 bases; unmatched bases: 10. CDR1 is SNHLY, CDR2 FYNNEI, per germline. This CDR3 has 16 residues. This chain's CDR3 is CASSRRTGGGSTEAFF. The DNA for the CDR3 is TGTGCCAGCAGTCGTAGGACAGGGGGAGGTTCCACTGAAGCTTTCTTT.

The V gene is TRBV9, the J gene TRBJ1-5; no firm D call. Deletions cut 4 bases from V and 0 bases from J, with 11 bases between. The CDR3 totals 15 residues. Germline CDR1 SGDLS, CDR2 YYNGEE. CDR3 bases: TGTGCCAGCAGCCCTACGGGTAATAGCAATCAGCCCCAGCATTTT. Its translation is CASSPTGNSNQPQHF.

The V call is TRBV7-9, the J call TRBJ1-5; perhaps TRBD1 as D (5 bases). With 0 bases removed from V and 2 bases from J, the gap between germline ends came to 11 bases. The CDR3 is 16 residues long. Germline V lookup: CDR1 SEHNR, CDR2 FQNEAQ (reference sequence). CDR3 coding DNA: TGTGCCAGCAGCTTAGCTGGCAGGGCAGGCAATCAGCCCCAGCATTTT. It specifies CASSLAGRAGNQPQHF.

The V and J genes are TRBV30 and TRBJ1-5; no definite D call. The CDR3 is made up of 14 amino acids. Germline lookup yields CDR1 GTSNPN and CDR2 SVGIG (reference sequence). Trimming shortened V by 0 bases and J by 7 bases, and 13 bases separated the two germline ends. The CDR3 DNA sequence: TGTGCCTGGAGTGTACGTCAGTTTTTCCAGCCCCAGCATTTT. The encoded protein is CAWSVRQFFQPQHF.

This sequence joins TRBV19 and TRBJ1-2; maybe TRBD1 (6 bases). The CDR3 length is 14 residues. Deletions cut 1 base from V and 3 bases from J, with 9 bases between. CDR1 and CDR2 from the germline V gene are LNHDA and SQIVND (reference sequence). CDR3: CASSIVTGYYGYTF. The DNA for the CDR3 is TGTGCCAGTAGTATAGTGACAGGCTACTATGGCTACACCTTC.

The chain couples TRBV29-1 to TRBJ2-1; D may be TRBD2 (5 bases). Germline-derived CDR1 and CDR2 are SQVTM and ANQGSEA. The CDR3 contains 12 residues. Deletions cut 1 base from V and 8 bases from J, with 9 bases between. The CDR3 coding sequence is TGCAGCGTTGAAGTAGCCGGGGATGAGCAGTTCTTC. This translates into CSVEVAGDEQFF.

J is TRBJ1-4 and V is TRBV5-6; D remains ambiguous. The V and J ends lost 4 bases and 0 bases respectively, with 10 bases between them. Germline V gene data show CDR1 as SGHDT and CDR2 as YYEEEE. CDR3 size: 15 residues. The CDR3 nucleotides read TGTGCCAGCAGCCCGAGGAGCGCAACTAATGAAAAACTGTTTTTT. Encoded protein: CASSPRSATNEKLFF.

V and J are TRBV27 and TRBJ1-4; TRBD1 might be the D (6 bases). CDR1 MNHEY and CDR2 SMNVEV come from the germline V gene (reference sequence). The length of the CDR3 is 13 residues. V lost 6 bases to trimming and J lost 12 bases, with 17 bases between them. In nucleotides, the CDR3 is TGTGCCAGCAGCACCGGGGGGCAGGGACAACTGTTTTTT. Translating gives CASSTGGQGQLFF.

J is TRBJ2-3 and V is TRBV12-5; no clear D. The CDR3 length is 13 residues. Trimming cost V 4 bases and J 2 bases, with 7 bases left between them. From germline, CDR1 is LGHNT and CDR2 FRNRAP. CDR3 sequence reads: CASGYIITDTQYF. The CDR3 coding sequence is TGTGCTAGTGGTTACATCATCACAGATACGCAGTATTTT. The full variable domain, completed using reference TRBV12-5 and TRBJ2-3, is DARVTQTPRHKVTEMGQEVTMRCQPILGHNTVFWYRQTMMQGLELLAYFRNRAPLDDSGMPKDRFSAEMPDATLATLKIQPSEPRDSAVYFCASGYIITDTQYFGPGTRLTVL.